The 14 T cell receptor beta chains in this list originate from one sample, sequenced in a study of blood T cell repertoires in COVID-19. Some clones are missing from TCRdb's copy, which holds only in-frame ones; the method was immunoSEQ multiplex PCR. The repertoire holds 180,000 or so clones, about 86% seen once, with around 8.3% in the top ten. The sequencing sample was made of peripheral blood. Receptors were obtained from a man in his 60s with acute or convalescent COVID-19.

V and J are TRBV30 and TRBJ2-6; D gene ambiguous. Trimming cost V 0 bases and J 1 base, with 4 bases left between them. Germline V gives CDR1 GTSNPN, CDR2 SVGIG (reference sequence). The CDR3 is 14 amino acids. CDR3 bases: TGTGCCTGGAGTGTTATGTCTGGGGCCAACGTCCTGACTTTC. Translated: CAWSVMSGANVLTF.

J is TRBJ2-3 and V is TRBV15, with 7 bases that match TRBD1. V was pared by 3 bases and J by 2 bases, with 14 bases of the junction left unmatched. The CDR3 has 18 amino acids. Germline CDR1 reads LNHNV; CDR2 reads YYDKDF (reference sequence). CDR3 loop: CATSSRKQGSTYTDTQYF. As DNA, the CDR3 is TGTGCCACCAGCAGCCGCAAACAGGGGTCCACTTACACAGATACGCAGTATTTT.

The chain recombines TRBV2 with TRBJ2-7; unclear D gene. Germline values: CDR1 SNHLY, CDR2 FYNNEI. V was shortened by 3 bases and J by 2 bases, with 11 bases between the two germline ends. CDR3 length: 14 residues. The DNA for the CDR3 is TGTGCCAGCAGTGATTCACAGATTGCCTACGAGCAGTACTTC. As protein: CASSDSQIAYEQYF.

The V gene is TRBV28, the J gene TRBJ2-3, with 16 bases fitting TRBD2. Germline CDR1 MDHEN, CDR2 SYDVKM. The CDR3 loop spans 16 amino acids. Trimming cost V 3 bases and J 7 bases; bases outside gene matches: 4. In DNA form, the CDR3 reads TGTGCCAGCAGTTTGGGACTAGCGGGAGGGTTGAATACGCAGTATTTT. As protein: CASSLGLAGGLNTQYF.

The J gene is TRBJ2-5, the V gene TRBV11-2; 7 bases align to TRBD1. The trim removed 5 bases at V and 5 bases at J, leaving 11 bases unmatched. Germline loops: CDR1 SGHAT, CDR2 FQNNGV. The CDR3 consists of 15 residues. The CDR3 protein is CASSQTPGGVETQYF. The DNA of the CDR3 is TGTGCCAGCAGCCAAACCCCAGGGGGTGTGGAGACCCAGTACTTC.

The sample holds a few counts of this clone. This chain links TRBV29-1 with TRBJ1-4; D call uncertain. V shed 1 base and J shed 6 bases, with 12 bases lying between them. Germline CDR1 is SQVTM and CDR2 is ANQGSEA. This CDR3 comprises 14 residues. The DNA for the CDR3 is TGCAGCGTTGAAGGCCACAAGAATGATGAAAAACTGTTTTTT. Protein sequence: CSVEGHKNDEKLFF.

The chain has TRBV11-2 and TRBJ1-1; D not certain. V was cut by 1 base and J by 5 bases, with 17 bases left in between. This CDR3 is built from 16 residues. CDR1 and CDR2 from the germline V gene are SGHAT and FQNNGV. CDR3 DNA sequence: TGTGCCAGCAGCTTAGGTTCGGCTCACACGGGGACTGAAGCTTTCTTT. It specifies CASSLGSAHTGTEAFF.

The gene calls are TRBV7-3 and TRBJ2-3; D gene unclear. Trimming took off 3 bases at V and 0 bases at J, with 10 bases between the two ends. From germline, CDR1 is SGHTA and CDR2 FQGTGA. The CDR3 length is 15 residues. This CDR3 reads CASSFLASSTDTQYF. CDR3 coding DNA: TGTGCCAGCAGCTTCTTAGCTTCAAGCACAGATACGCAGTATTTT.

The count of this clone is one. The rearrangement joins TRBV6-2 or TRBV6-3 to TRBJ2-5; 15 nucleotides agree with TRBD2. The V and J ends lost 4 bases and 4 bases, in that order; junction bases with no gene match: 4. CDR1 and CDR2 from the germline V gene are MNHEY and SVGEGT. The CDR3 loop spans 16 amino acids. CDR3 residues: CASSSGLAGGIETQYF. The CDR3 DNA reads TGTGCCAGCAGTTCGGGACTAGCGGGAGGAATAGAGACCCAGTACTTC.

This chain links TRBV27 with TRBJ2-7; D call uncertain. Germline CDR1 is MNHEY and CDR2 is SMNVEV (reference sequence). The CDR3 spans 12 residues. Trimming stripped 3 bases from V and 3 bases from J, with 6 bases between. The CDR3, as DNA: TGTGCCAGCAGTTTTCCCGGCTACGAGCAGTACTTC. This gives the protein CASSFPGYEQYF.

The chain joins TRBV7-9 to TRBJ2-3; 11 bases align to TRBD1. CDR3 size: 14 residues. CDR1 is SEHNR and CDR2 is FQNEAQ in the germline V gene (reference sequence). Unmatched junction bases numbered 5, after V lost 6 bases and J lost 6 bases. CDR3 residues: CASRGTGGKDTQYF. CDR3 DNA: TGTGCCAGCAGGGGGACAGGGGGAAAGGATACGCAGTATTTT.

Concerning this clone itself: Different DNA sequences within this sample yield the same CDR3. The V and J genes are TRBV5-6 and TRBJ1-2; D unclear. Trimming removed 0 bases at V and 2 bases at J, with 5 bases between. Germline V gives CDR1 SGHDT, CDR2 YYEEEE. The CDR3 runs to 13 residues. In nucleotides, the CDR3 is TGTGCCAGCAGCTTGGGGCAGAACTATGGCTACACCTTC. Encoded protein: CASSLGQNYGYTF.

This rearrangement joins TRBV5-1 to TRBJ1-4, with D possibly being TRBD1 (6 bases). V was cut by 4 bases and J by 5 bases, with 12 bases left in between. Germline CDR1 SGHRS, CDR2 YFSETQ. This CDR3 is 14 amino acids long. CDR3 DNA sequence: TGCGCCAGCAGCACCGGACAGCAAAATGAAAAACTGTTTTTT. This sequence encodes CASSTGQQNEKLFF.

This chain links TRBV5-1 with TRBJ1-1; 7 nucleotides align to TRBD1. The CDR3 covers 16 residues. CDR1 is SGHRS and CDR2 is YFSETQ in the germline V gene. V lost 0 bases to trimming and J lost 3 bases; unmatched junction nucleotides: 8. The CDR3 loop reads CASSLDPDRVYTEAFF. The CDR3 bases are TGCGCCAGCAGCTTGGATCCCGACAGGGTATACACTGAAGCTTTCTTT.